These T cell receptor beta chains were read from a single sample in a study of blood T cell repertoires in COVID-19. This table comes from immunoSEQ multiplex PCR, and its TCRdb copy is limited to in-frame clones, with some not included. Of tens of thousands of clones listed, approximately 87% are singletons. Input material: peripheral blood. Receptor source: a human donor in a cohort sampled during active COVID-19. CDR3s include the opening cysteine and the closing phenylalanine or tryptophan. Each record gives: D gene, J gene, V gene, clone size, CDR3 protein, CDR3 DNA. A D gene is named only where the DNA matches it firmly. The size field is filled for only some rows; it gives once, few, many or a size class.

NA TRBJ1-1 TRBV4-3 NA CASSQAWGVGTEAFF TGCGCCAGCAGCCAAGCGTGGGGAGTTGGCACTGAAGCTTTCTTT
NA TRBJ1-5 TRBV28 few CASRGFEPQHF TGTGCCAGCAGGGGCTTCGAGCCCCAGCATTTT
TRBD1 TRBJ1-2 TRBV5-1 few CASSLATGRDGYTF TGCGCCAGCAGCTTGGCGACAGGGAGAGATGGCTACACCTTC
TRBD1 TRBJ1-2 TRBV2 NA CASSGRQGYGYTF TGTGCCAGCAGTGGTAGACAGGGGTATGGCTACACCTTC
NA TRBJ1-2 TRBV5-1 NA CASSPSGGTEQGYTF TGCGCCAGCAGCCCAAGCGGGGGGACGGAGCAAGGCTACACCTTC
TRBD1 TRBJ2-1 TRBV7-3 NA CASLRGPGDEQFF TGTGCCAGTCTTAGGGGGCCCGGCGATGAGCAGTTCTTC
NA TRBJ2-2 TRBV7-3 NA CASSMDRNTGELFF TGTGCCAGCAGCATGGACAGGAACACCGGGGAGCTGTTTTTT
NA TRBJ2-7 TRBV18 NA CASSPVSGFSYEQYF TGTGCCAGCTCACCAGTTAGCGGATTCTCCTACGAGCAGTACTTC
NA TRBJ1-5 TRBV9 once CASSAGGGNQPQHF TGTGCCAGCAGCGCGGGGGGCGGCAATCAGCCCCAGCATTTT
TRBD2 TRBJ2-7 TRBV18 NA CASSPRSGGSYEQYF TGTGCCAGCTCACCAAGGTCGGGGGGATCCTACGAGCAGTACTTC
TRBD1 TRBJ1-2 TRBV28 NA CASSPRQGSVSGYTF TGTGCCAGCAGTCCTCGACAGGGAAGCGTCTCCGGCTACACCTTC
NA TRBJ2-4 TRBV6-6 NA CASSYHGPGKNIQYF TGTGCCAGCAGTTACCATGGCCCCGGGAAAAACATTCAGTACTTC
NA TRBJ2-5 TRBV29-1 NA CSVEDSGSPETQYF TGCAGCGTTGAAGACTCTGGTAGCCCAGAGACCCAGTACTTC
NA TRBJ2-7 TRBV19 once CASSIRTRSSYEQYF TGTGCCAGTAGTATCCGTACTCGAAGCTCCTACGAGCAGTACTTC
NA TRBJ2-3 TRBV7-3 NA CASSSGLDSSTDTQYF TGTGCCAGCAGCTCCGGACTGGATTCTAGCACAGATACGCAGTATTTT
TRBD2 TRBJ2-3 TRBV5-1 NA CASSLDGLAVPGTDTQYF TGCGCCAGCAGCTTGGACGGACTAGCGGTCCCGGGCACAGATACGCAGTATTTT
TRBD1 TRBJ2-7 TRBV30 NA CAWSGDRDFNEQYF TGTGCCTGGAGTGGGGACAGGGACTTCAACGAGCAGTACTTC
NA TRBJ1-3 TRBV19 NA CASSIWSEGNTIYF TGTGCCAGTAGTATCTGGTCAGAAGGAAACACCATATATTTT
TRBD1 TRBJ2-5 TRBV7-9 NA CASRITGRGPETQYF TGTGCCAGCAGGATAACGGGCAGGGGGCCGGAGACCCAGTACTTC
TRBD2 TRBJ2-1 TRBV7-8 NA CASSLGTSGREQFF TGTGCCAGCAGCTTAGGTACTAGCGGGAGGGAGCAGTTCTTC
NA TRBJ2-7 TRBV2 NA CASSLRQNLEQYF TGTGCCAGCAGCCTACGACAGAACCTGGAGCAGTACTTC
TRBD1 TRBJ1-1 TRBV7-8 few CASSLGQGTEAFF TGTGCCAGCAGCTTAGGACAGGGCACTGAAGCTTTCTTT
NA TRBJ2-6 TRBV7-2 NA CASSLDSSGANVLTF TGTGCCAGCAGCTTGGACAGCTCTGGGGCCAACGTCCTGACTTTC
TRBD1 TRBJ1-5 TRBV18 few CASSRDRANQPQHF TGTGCCAGCTCACGAGACAGGGCAAATCAGCCCCAGCATTTT
TRBD2 TRBJ2-3 TRBV7-3 NA CASSSLGTSSDTQYF TGTGCCAGCAGCTCCCTGGGGACTAGCAGCGATACGCAGTATTTT
TRBD1 TRBJ2-7 TRBV6-1 NA CASSEDRGAEQYF TGTGCCAGCAGTGAAGACAGGGGAGCCGAGCAGTACTTC
NA TRBJ2-5 TRBV21-1 NA CASSKEGQAGETQYF TGTGCCAGCAGCAAAGAGGGACAGGCGGGGGAGACCCAGTACTTC
TRBD1 TRBJ2-7 TRBV28 once CATAGTGYSYEQYF TGTGCCACGGCCGGGACAGGGTACTCCTACGAGCAGTACTTC
NA TRBJ1-1 TRBV28 NA CASSSPPLNTEAFF TGTGCCAGCAGTTCCCCCCCCCTTAACACTGAAGCTTTCTTT
NA TRBJ1-3 TRBV11-2 NA CASSLEGVLENTIYF TGTGCCAGCAGCTTAGAAGGGGTTTTAGAAAACACCATATATTTT
TRBD2 TRBJ2-1 TRBV7-2 NA CASSLETSGYNEQFF TGTGCCAGCAGCTTAGAAACTAGCGGTTACAATGAGCAGTTCTTC
NA TRBJ2-7 TRBV18 NA CASSTVGDEQYF TGTGCCAGCTCAACGGTAGGGGACGAGCAGTACTTC
TRBD2 TRBJ2-7 TRBV5-1 NA CASSFERGGRDEQYF TGCGCCAGCAGCTTCGAGCGGGGGGGCCGGGACGAGCAGTACTTC
NA TRBJ2-5 TRBV5-1 NA CASSLELGGETQYF TGCGCCAGCAGCTTGGAGCTCGGGGGAGAGACCCAGTACTTC
TRBD1 TRBJ2-6 TRBV4-2 NA CASSHVIGQGSSGANVLTF TGTGCCAGCAGCCATGTTATTGGACAGGGGAGCTCTGGGGCCAACGTCCTGACTTTC
NA TRBJ2-7 TRBV19 NA CASSTQRSSYEQYF TGTGCCAGTAGTACCCAGAGGAGCTCCTACGAGCAGTACTTC
TRBD1 TRBJ1-1 TRBV5-6 NA CASSLNTGGTNTEAFF TGTGCCAGCAGCTTGAACACAGGGGGGACGAACACTGAAGCTTTCTTT
NA TRBJ2-1 TRBV18 few CASSLRTDEDEQFF TGTGCCAGCTCACTCAGGACAGACGAGGATGAGCAGTTCTTC
TRBD2 TRBJ2-7 TRBV28 NA CASSLLGSGRTGEQYF TGTGCCAGCAGTCTCCTGGGAAGCGGGAGAACAGGCGAGCAGTACTTC
TRBD2 TRBJ2-3 TRBV29-1 NA CSVEEGPSGTDTQYF TGCAGCGTTGAAGAAGGGCCTAGCGGGACAGATACGCAGTATTTT
TRBD2 TRBJ2-6 TRBV20-1 once CSASQAGGRGSGANVLTF TGCAGTGCTAGTCAAGCGGGAGGACGGGGTTCTGGGGCCAACGTCCTGACTTTC
TRBD2 TRBJ2-3 TRBV9 NA CASSANRLADTDTQYF TGTGCCAGCAGTGCCAATCGACTAGCGGACACAGATACGCAGTATTTT
TRBD2 TRBJ2-7 TRBV5-5 few CASSLTGGAESSYEQYF TGTGCCAGCAGCTTGACGGGAGGAGCGGAGAGCTCCTACGAGCAGTACTTC
TRBD2 TRBJ2-1 TRBV24-1 NA CATSDPGTSGDNEQFF TGTGCCACCAGTGACCCTGGGACTAGCGGGGACAATGAGCAGTTCTTC
TRBD1 TRBJ2-7 TRBV19 NA CASSKTGQGALYEQYF TGTGCCAGTAGCAAAACAGGACAGGGGGCCCTCTACGAGCAGTACTTC
NA TRBJ2-5 TRBV9 NA CASSVGSVQETQYF TGTGCCAGCAGCGTAGGGTCAGTCCAAGAGACCCAGTACTTC
NA TRBJ1-4 TRBV7-2 NA CASSPSRGRGTGKLFF TGTGCCAGCAGCCCTAGCAGGGGCCGGGGAACGGGTAAACTGTTTTTT
NA TRBJ2-7 TRBV7-9 NA CASSLRESSYEQYF TGTGCCAGCAGCTTACGGGAAAGCTCCTACGAGCAGTACTTC
NA TRBJ1-1 TRBV2 NA CASSEQGSTEAFF TGTGCCAGCAGTGAACAGGGTAGCACTGAAGCTTTCTTT
TRBD1 TRBJ1-5 TRBV7-2 NA CASGQGFNQPQHF TGTGCCAGCGGACAGGGATTCAATCAGCCCCAGCATTTT
TRBD1 TRBJ2-1 TRBV6-5 NA CASSRGQGSYNEQFF TGTGCCAGCAGTAGAGGACAGGGGTCCTACAATGAGCAGTTCTTC
TRBD2 TRBJ2-3 TRBV15 NA CATSRKSSGGEGTQYF TGTGCCACCAGCAGGAAATCTAGCGGGGGGGAAGGTACGCAGTATTTT
TRBD1 TRBJ2-3 TRBV11-3 few CASSARQGFSDTQYF TGTGCCAGCAGCGCCCGACAGGGCTTCTCAGATACGCAGTATTTT
TRBD2 TRBJ2-7 TRBV7-9 NA CASSLDGLAAYEQYF TGTGCCAGCAGCTTAGACGGACTAGCGGCTTACGAGCAGTACTTC
NA TRBJ2-5 TRBV5-8 NA CASSFRQLYPQYF TGTGCCAGCAGCTTCCGACAGCTATATCCCCAGTACTTC
TRBD1 TRBJ2-4 TRBV4-3 NA CASSQDLQGTRGIAKNIQYF TGCGCCAGCAGCCAAGATCTACAGGGGACGAGGGGTATAGCCAAAAACATTCAGTACTTC
TRBD1 TRBJ2-3 TRBV7-3 NA CASSLGQGTDTQYF TGTGCCAGCAGCCTCGGACAGGGAACAGATACGCAGTATTTT
TRBD1 TRBJ2-1 TRBV7-3 NA CASGQVYNEQFF TGTGCCAGCGGACAGGTTTACAATGAGCAGTTCTTC
NA TRBJ2-3 TRBV6-6 NA CASSFDPRGTDTQYF TGTGCCAGCAGTTTCGACCCGAGGGGCACAGATACGCAGTATTTT